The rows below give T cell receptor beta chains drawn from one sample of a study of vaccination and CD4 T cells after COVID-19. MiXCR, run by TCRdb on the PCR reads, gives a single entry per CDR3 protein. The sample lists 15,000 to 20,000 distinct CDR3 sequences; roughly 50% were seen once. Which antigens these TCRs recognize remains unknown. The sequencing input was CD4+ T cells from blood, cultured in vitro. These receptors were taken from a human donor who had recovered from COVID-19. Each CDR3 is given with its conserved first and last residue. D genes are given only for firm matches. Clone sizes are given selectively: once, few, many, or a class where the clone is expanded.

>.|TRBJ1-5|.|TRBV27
TGTGCCAGCAGGTCGGGGGGAACAATCGGGCAGCCCCAGCATTTT
CASRSGGTIGQPQHF
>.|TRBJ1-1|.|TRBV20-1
TGCAGTGCTAGAGATCTCCAGGGGTTTATGAACACTAAAGCTTTCTTT
CSARDLQGFMNTKAFF
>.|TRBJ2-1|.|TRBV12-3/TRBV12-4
TGTGCCAGCACCCTCCGAGGGTACAATGAGCAGTTCTTC
CASTLRGYNEQFF
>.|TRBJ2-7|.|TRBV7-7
TGTGCCAGCAGCTTAGGGCAGGGAGAGGTGGACGAGCAGTACTTC
CASSLGQGEVDEQYF
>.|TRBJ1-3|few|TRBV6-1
TGTGCCAGCAGTGAATGGAACACCATATATTTT
CASSEWNTIYF
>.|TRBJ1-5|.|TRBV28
TGTGCCAGCAGTTTGAGAGGGACGGGGCAGCCCCAGCATTTT
CASSLRGTGQPQHF
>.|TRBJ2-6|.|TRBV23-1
TGCGCCAGCAGTCTAGCGGTAAAGAGGCCTGGGGCCAACGTCCTGACTTTC
CASSLAVKRPGANVLTF
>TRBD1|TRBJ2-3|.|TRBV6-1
TGTGCCAGCAGTGAAGGACAGGGGGAGGCAGATACGCAGTATTTT
CASSEGQGEADTQYF
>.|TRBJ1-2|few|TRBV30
TGTGCCTGGGACTCCGGGACCCTCGACTATGGCTACACCTTC
CAWDSGTLDYGYTF
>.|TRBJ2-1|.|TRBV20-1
TGCAGTGCTAGAGGGTTTAGGGGGTATACCGGTAATGAGCAGTTCTTC
CSARGFRGYTGNEQFF
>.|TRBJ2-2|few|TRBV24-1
TGTGCCACCCTCGCAGTGAACACCGGGGAGCTGTTTTTT
CATLAVNTGELFF
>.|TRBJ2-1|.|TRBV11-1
TGTGCCAGCAGCTTAGAGTCAGGGCCAGGCTCCTACAATGAGCAGTTCTTC
CASSLESGPGSYNEQFF
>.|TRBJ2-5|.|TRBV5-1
TGCGCCAGCAGCTTCAATGGAGGAGAGACCCAGTACTTC
CASSFNGGETQYF
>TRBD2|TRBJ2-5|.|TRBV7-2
TGTGCCAGCAGCTGGGCGGGAGTATCGGTAGAGACCCAGTACTTC
CASSWAGVSVETQYF
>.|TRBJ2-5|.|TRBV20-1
TGCAGTGCTATTGTCGCAGGAAGAGAGACCCAGTACTTC
CSAIVAGRETQYF
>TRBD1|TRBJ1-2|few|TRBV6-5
TGTGCCAGCAGTTCCCAGACAGGGGGAAATGGCTACACCTTC
CASSSQTGGNGYTF
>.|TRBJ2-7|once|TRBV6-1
TGTGCCAGCAGTGAAGCGGCCAATGGGGACTACGAGCAGTACTTC
CASSEAANGDYEQYF
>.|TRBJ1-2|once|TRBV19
TGTGCCAGTAGTACCCCCCGGGATGGTGGGCGAGGCTACACCTTC
CASSTPRDGGRGYTF
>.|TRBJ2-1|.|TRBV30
TGTGCCTGGAGTGTTTACCTCTTCAATGAGCAGTTCTTC
CAWSVYLFNEQFF
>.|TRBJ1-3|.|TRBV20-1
TGCAGTGCATCGTCATGGCAGGGAAACACCATATATTTT
CSASSWQGNTIYF
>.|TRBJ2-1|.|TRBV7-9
TGTGCCAGCAGCTCTCGAGGAGGGGGAGGGAATGAGCAGTTCTTC
CASSSRGGGGNEQFF
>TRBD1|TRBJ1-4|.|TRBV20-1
TGCAGTGCTGGGACAGGGATTCGTGAAAAACTGTTTTTT
CSAGTGIREKLFF
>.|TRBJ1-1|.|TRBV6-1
TGTGCCAGCAAAGAGAGGGGCCGCAGATTCACTGAAGCTTTCTTT
CASKERGRRFTEAFF
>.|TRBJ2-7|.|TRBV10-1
TGCGCCAGCAGTCTTGGAGGGGTAGGCTACGAGCAGTACTTC
CASSLGGVGYEQYF
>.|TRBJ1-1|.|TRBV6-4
TGTGCCAGCAGTGTCCATGGAGGCACTGAAGCTTTCTTT
CASSVHGGTEAFF
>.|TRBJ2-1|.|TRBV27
TGTGCCAGCAGCTACGTCGGAGCAACTAATGAGCAGTTCTTC
CASSYVGATNEQFF
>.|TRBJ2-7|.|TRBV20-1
TGCAGTGCTAGAGACATCCCTGGTTACGAGCAGTACTTC
CSARDIPGYEQYF
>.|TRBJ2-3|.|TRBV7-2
TGTGCCAGCAGCCCGGACACAGATACGCAGTATTTT
CASSPDTDTQYF
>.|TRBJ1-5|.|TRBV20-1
TGCAGTGCTCGGGGACATATCAATCAGCCCCAGCATTTT
CSARGHINQPQHF
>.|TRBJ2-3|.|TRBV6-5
TGTGCCAGCAGTTACAACGGAGGGGCAGATACGCAGTATTTT
CASSYNGGADTQYF
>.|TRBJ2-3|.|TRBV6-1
TGTGCCAGCTCTCGAAGCGTAGGAGGGCGAGATACGCAGTATTTT
CASSRSVGGRDTQYF
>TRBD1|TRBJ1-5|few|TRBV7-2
TGTGCCAGCAGCTTAAGCCGCAGGGGGCGTAATCAGCCCCAGCATTTT
CASSLSRRGRNQPQHF
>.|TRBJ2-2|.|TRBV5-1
TGCGCCAGCAGCGGGGGGAACACCGGGGAGCTGTTTTTT
CASSGGNTGELFF
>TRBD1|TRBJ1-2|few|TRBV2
TGTGCCAGCACCGCCGACAGGGGGCTTGGCTATGGCTACACCTTC
CASTADRGLGYGYTF
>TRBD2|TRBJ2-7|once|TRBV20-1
TGCAGTGCTAGACCGGGACTAGCGGAGTACAACGAGCAGTACTTC
CSARPGLAEYNEQYF
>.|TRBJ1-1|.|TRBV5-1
TGCGCCAGCAGCGCGCAGGGAGGCGGCACTGAAGCTTTCTTT
CASSAQGGGTEAFF
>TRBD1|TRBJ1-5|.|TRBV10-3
TGTGCCATCAGTGATGGACAGGAAGGCAATCAGCCCCAGCATTTT
CAISDGQEGNQPQHF
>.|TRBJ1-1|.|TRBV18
TGTGCCAGCTCACCTCTCGGCAGCCGCACTGAAGCTTTCTTT
CASSPLGSRTEAFF
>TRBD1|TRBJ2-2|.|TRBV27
TGTGCCAGCAGTCCAGACAGGGGGAACGGGGAGCTGTTTTTT
CASSPDRGNGELFF
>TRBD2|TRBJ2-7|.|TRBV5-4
TGTGCCAGCAGCTTGAAGGTAGCGGGAGTCTACGAGCAGTACTTC
CASSLKVAGVYEQYF
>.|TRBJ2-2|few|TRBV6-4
TGTGCCAGCAGCACTGGCTACACCGGGGAGCTGTTTTTT
CASSTGYTGELFF
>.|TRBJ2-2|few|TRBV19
TGTGCCAGTAGCATCGGGGGCAGGAGCGGGGAGCTGTTTTTT
CASSIGGRSGELFF
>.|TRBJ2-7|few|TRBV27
TGTGCCAGTCTGGCAGGGAGAACGGCTCAGCAGTACTTC
CASLAGRTAQQYF
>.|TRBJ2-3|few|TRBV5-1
TGCGCCAGCAGTCCAAATAGCTTTTCCCCCACAGATACGCAGTATTTT
CASSPNSFSPTDTQYF
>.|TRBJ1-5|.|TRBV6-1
TGTGCCAGCAGCCAACCCAGGGACGGTGTGGGGATCCGTCCCCAGCATTTT
CASSQPRDGVGIRPQHF
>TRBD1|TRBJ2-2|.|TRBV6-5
TGTGCCAGCAGTTTTCCTAGGACAGGGACCGGGGAGCTGTTTTTT
CASSFPRTGTGELFF
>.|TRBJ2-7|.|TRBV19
TGTGCCAGTAGTATGGGGACCGTAACCTACGAGCAGTACTTC
CASSMGTVTYEQYF
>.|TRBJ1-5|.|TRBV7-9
TGTGCCAGCAGCTCACAGGAAAATCAGCCCCAGCATTTT
CASSSQENQPQHF
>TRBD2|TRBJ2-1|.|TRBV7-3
TGTGCCAGCAGCGAAGCGGGATTAGACTACAATGAGCAGTTCTTC
CASSEAGLDYNEQFF
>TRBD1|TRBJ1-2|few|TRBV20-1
TGCAGTGCTGAAGAACTACAGGGGACATCTCGCTACACCTTC
CSAEELQGTSRYTF
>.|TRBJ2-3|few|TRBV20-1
TGCAGTGCTAGCCCCTCAGATACGCAGTATTTT
CSASPSDTQYF
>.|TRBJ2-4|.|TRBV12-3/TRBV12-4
TGTGCCAGCAGTTTAGAGGCTATAGCCAAAAACATTCAGTACTTC
CASSLEAIAKNIQYF
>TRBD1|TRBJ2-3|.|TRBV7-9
TGTGCCAGCAGCCCCAACCCCGGGACAGGGCGGGTCACGCAGTATTTT
CASSPNPGTGRVTQYF